The T cell receptor (beta chain) described here comes from a study of T cells in Graves' hyperthyroidism and ophthalmopathy. The wider study: Peripheral blood specimens were obtained at initial diagnosis, prior to any treatment. Study conclusions and caveats: Most clonotypes expanded in thyroid above 0.001 were likewise present in blood.

A remark on this clonotype: Its antigen is not identified.

Absent ophthalmopathy progression within 18 months defined stable Graves' hyperthyroidism. Hyperthyroidism, newly diagnosed and lasting under 2 months, affected patients aged 18 to 65. The investigators amplified TCR beta CDR3 regions from RNA transcripts. TCR CDR3 regions were first amplified by RT-PCR with HTBI primers. TCRdb independently ran MiXCR on the multiplex PCR reads; one entry per CDR3 protein. Here the sample spans hundreds of thousands of distinct CDR3 sequences, 35% to 40% being singletons. Source material: blood. The TCR sequence derives from a man aged 18 to 30 with Graves' hyperthyroidism.

The CDR3 DNA reads TGCAGTGCTGTCCCAGCGGGTCACGCGGCGCAGTATTTT. Its protein is CSAVPAGHAAQYF. The chain has TRBV20-1 and TRBJ1-5; a weak D match, TRBD2 (6 bases). Gene TRBJ2-3 matches the end of the DNA better, so the J call may be wrong. The CDR3 consists of 13 residues. CDR1 is DFQATT and CDR2 is SNEGSKA in the germline V gene (reference sequence).